The sequence of this T cell receptor beta chain was determined in a study of glioma-infiltrating T cells after dendritic cell vaccination. TCRB CDR3 was amplified from 2 ug genomic DNA or less. The PCR used 60 V beta and 13 J beta primers. Repertoires were generated with immunoSEQ multiplex PCR, while TCRdb's copy carries only in-frame clones and drops some. The table records 95,000 to 110,000 clones, 81% of them present only once. Germline CDR1 and CDR2: SNHLY and FYNNEI. The junction had 8 bases not matched to a gene; V was cut back by 7 bases and J by 6 bases. CDR3 length: 14 residues. This TCR derives from a human donor with glioblastoma. Specimen: blood, collected before dendritic cell vaccination. The V and J genes are TRBV2 and TRBJ2-3; 9 positions match TRBD1. The CDR3 nucleotides are TGTGCCAGCAACCGGGACAGGGATCGGGATACGCAGTATTTT. Amino acids: CASNRDRDRDTQYF.